This passage covers 8 T cell receptor beta chains from one sample sequenced in a study of blood T cell repertoires in COVID-19. The assay was immunoSEQ multiplex PCR, and TCRdb's table has in-frame clones only and misses some. The sample lists around 440,000 clones, around 89% occurring once. The sequenced sample consisted of peripheral blood. The receptors shown here come from a woman between 45 and 60 years old with COVID-19, enrolled during active disease.

The chain combines TRBV7-2 with TRBJ1-2; perhaps TRBD1 as D (6 bases). Germline loops: CDR1 SGHTA, CDR2 FQGNSA. The CDR3 totals 14 residues. The V and J ends lost 2 bases and 5 bases respectively, with 12 bases between them. DNA for the CDR3: TGTGCCAGCAGCTTACGGAAAACAGGGTATGGCTACACCTTC. Encoded protein: CASSLRKTGYGYTF.

This clone was seen a handful of times. The chain links TRBV11-2 to TRBJ1-1; no firm D call. The length of the CDR3 is 11 residues. In germline, CDR1 is SGHAT, CDR2 FQNNGV. Trimming stripped 3 bases from V and 8 bases from J, with 7 bases between. In DNA form, the CDR3 reads TGTGCCAGCAGCTTCGGCGGGGAAGCTTTCTTT. Translated, it gives CASSFGGEAFF.

The J gene is TRBJ1-2, the V gene TRBV19, with 7 bases matching TRBD1. Germline V gene lookup returns CDR1 LNHDA and CDR2 SQIVND (reference sequence). V lost 6 bases, J lost 0 bases, and 13 bases stayed unmatched. This CDR3 comprises 17 residues. The CDR3 is CASRATRDSATNYGYTF. CDR3 nucleotides: TGTGCCAGTAGGGCCACAAGGGACAGTGCTACTAACTATGGCTACACCTTC.

The J gene is TRBJ1-1, the V gene TRBV28; D not resolved. Trimming took 3 bases from V and 0 from J, leaving 17 bases between them. Germline V gene lookup returns CDR1 MDHEN and CDR2 SYDVKM. The CDR3 is 17 residues long. The CDR3 DNA follows: TGTGCCAGCAGTTTTCCCCTTCGGGGAACCTTGAACACTGAAGCTTTCTTT. Translating it yields CASSFPLRGTLNTEAFF.

In its sample, this clone was seen once. V usage is TRBV5-1 and J usage is TRBJ1-1, with 11 bases that match TRBD1. This CDR3 is built from 14 residues. J lost 3 bases, V lost 6 bases, and 4 bases had no gene match. CDR1 SGHRS and CDR2 YFSETQ come from the germline V gene. CDR3 loop: CASKGQGADTEAFF. The CDR3 nucleotides read TGCGCCAGCAAAGGACAGGGGGCCGACACTGAAGCTTTCTTT.

The V gene is TRBV2, the J gene TRBJ2-1; TRBD2 might be the D (6 bases). The CDR3 runs 16 residues. Germline V gives CDR1 SNHLY, CDR2 FYNNEI. The V end was cut by 7 bases, the J end by 3 bases, with 19 bases between. In DNA, the CDR3 is TGTGCCAGCACCAGGAGAACGGGACTTAACTACAATGAGCAGTTCTTC. Translated, it gives CASTRRTGLNYNEQFF.

The J gene is TRBJ2-6, the V gene TRBV5-1; 7 bases are a match to TRBD1. The germline gives CDR1 SGHRS, CDR2 YFSETQ. The junction had 8 bases not matched to a gene; V was cut back by 0 bases and J by 2 bases. The CDR3 loop spans 18 amino acids. The CDR3 is CASSLGRDRAPGANVLTF. The CDR3 coding sequence is TGCGCCAGCAGCTTGGGCCGGGACAGAGCCCCTGGGGCCAACGTCCTGACTTTC.

The chain has TRBV2 and TRBJ2-5; tentative D call: TRBD2 (5 bases). This CDR3 contains 11 residues. Germline values: CDR1 SNHLY, CDR2 FYNNEI. The V end lost 6 bases, the J end lost 6 bases, and 8 bases lay between the germline ends. The CDR3 here is CASSGMKTQYF. In nucleotides, the CDR3 is TGTGCCAGCAGCGGGATGAAGACCCAGTACTTC.